Described below is a single TCR beta chain sequence and its context. The data originate from a study of blood T cell repertoires in COVID-19. Study at large: Samples representing acute and convalescent COVID-19 were sourced from the United States, Italy and Spain. T cells, B-cell-depleted T cells, or PBMCs provided the cDNA or gDNA that served as material.

How the authors handled the data: Reference gene primer amplification in the assay estimated nucleated cell counts. Measured with immunoSEQ multiplex PCR; TCRdb has only the in-frame clones, and not every one. V, J and clone size are those of that table, while D and trimming were read from the DNA. The sample holds 150,000 to 200,000 clones, more than 75% seen once. V shed 5 bases and J shed 5 bases, with 18 bases lying between them. Germline loops: CDR1 SGHAT, CDR2 FQNNGV. The CDR3 contains 16 residues. Sequencing input: peripheral blood. The clonotype comes from a human donor in a cohort sampled during active COVID-19. The J gene is TRBJ2-2, the V gene TRBV11-2, with a tentative D call TRBD2 (5 bases). The CDR3 DNA follows: TGTGCCAGCAGCGTTCAACTAGGAGTTAAAACCGGGGAGCTGTTTTTT. This codes for CASSVQLGVKTGELFF.